This T cell receptor beta chain was captured by sequencing in a study of technical replicates of blood from a few donors. Clones were sequenced by immunoSEQ multiplex PCR, and TCRdb holds only the in-frame ones, with some missing. In the table there are about 88,000 clones, just under 95% of which are singletons. The TCR originated in a human donor in good health. Specimen: T cells isolated from PBMCs.

CDR3 sequence reads: CASSWQGAQHF. The CDR3 nucleotides are TGTGCCAGCAGTTGGCAGGGGGCCCAGCATTTT. V usage is TRBV6-5 and J usage is TRBJ1-5; 7 bases are shared with TRBD1. Germline V gene lookup returns CDR1 MNHEY and CDR2 SVGAGI. The junction had 2 bases not matched to a gene; V was cut back by 4 bases and J by 11 bases. The CDR3 has 11 residues.